The 15 T cell receptor beta chains listed next were all sequenced from one sample in a study of regulatory T cells in long-lasting Graves disease. This sample's time point: newly diagnosed GD, antithyroid drugs for less than 3 months. Isolated PBMC RNA provided the starting material for the TCR library. Arm-PCR of CDR3 regions and iRepertoire HTBI primers were the basis on which TCR beta libraries were built. TCRdb analysed the multiplex PCR reads with MiXCR anew, one entry per CDR3 protein. The sample lists about 400,000 distinct CDR3 sequences; under 20% were seen once. This sample was shared with a second study, whose subject was T cells in Graves' hyperthyroidism and ophthalmopathy.

Here the sequenced sample was peripheral blood mononuclear cells (PBMCs), taken at new diagnosis, from a patient treated with antithyroid drugs. The receptors stem from a woman younger than 30 with Graves disease.

The sample holds a few counts of this clonotype. The rearrangement uses TRBV27 and TRBJ1-4, with TRBD1 as a possible D gene (6 bases). V was cut by 7 bases and J by 4 bases, with 13 bases left in between. The germline V gene has CDR1 MNHEY and CDR2 SMNVEV (reference sequence). The CDR3 covers 14 residues. CDR3 nucleotides: TGTGCCAGCAAGTTCGACAGGCTTAATGAAAAACTGTTTTTT. It specifies CASKFDRLNEKLFF. The full variable domain, in which reference TRBV27 and TRBJ1-4 provide the parts outside the CDR3, is EAQVTQNPRYLITVTGKKLTVTCSQNMNHEYMSWYRQDPGLGLRQIYYSMNVEVTDKGDVPEGYKVSRKEKRNFPLILESPSPNQTSLYFCASKFDRLNEKLFFGSGTQLSVL.

This clonotype has ten or more counts. The rearrangement uses TRBV10-3 and TRBJ2-5, with 8 bases fitting TRBD1. The CDR3 runs to 13 residues. CDR1 and CDR2 from the germline V gene are ENHRY and SYGVKD. V shed 6 bases and J 3 bases; nucleotides not matched to a gene: 3. Here the CDR3 DNA reads TGTGCCATCAGCCCGACAGGGGAAGAGACCCAGTACTTC. It codes for CAISPTGEETQYF.

This clonotype was found many times. The chain couples TRBV20-1 to TRBJ2-7; D assignment may be TRBD1 or TRBD2 (6 bases each). V was shortened by 4 bases and J by 3 bases, with 16 bases between the two germline ends. The germline CDR1 and CDR2 sequences are DFQATT and SNEGSKA (reference sequence). The CDR3 has 14 amino acids. The CDR3 loop reads CSAIVGGGGYEQYF. DNA of the CDR3: TGCAGTGCTATAGTGGGCGGAGGGGGCTACGAGCAGTACTTC.

This chain links TRBV4-2 with TRBJ2-7, with D possibly matching TRBD1 (6 bases). CDR1 and CDR2 (germline): LGHNA, YNFKEQ. Between the trimmed V and J ends, which lost 2 bases and 3 bases, there was a span of 17 bases. The CDR3 has 16 amino acids. As DNA, the CDR3 is TGTGCCAGCAGCCAATCGGACAGCCCGTCAATCTACGAGCAGTACTTC. Its protein is CASSQSDSPSIYEQYF.

This clonotype was seen only a few times. The V call is TRBV7-9, the J call TRBJ2-2; 8 bases match TRBD1. Germline lookup yields CDR1 SEHNR and CDR2 FQNEAQ (reference sequence). The CDR3 has 17 residues. The V segment lost 4 bases and the J segment 4 bases; nucleotides outside the gene matches: 11. The CDR3: CASSYRLGRGLTGELFF. Here the CDR3 DNA reads TGTGCCAGCAGCTACCGTTTGGGCAGGGGGCTCACCGGGGAGCTGTTTTTT.

The table lists this clonotype with many counts. V is TRBV11-2 and J is TRBJ2-1, with no clear D. This CDR3 region has 16 residues. Germline CDR1 reads SGHAT; CDR2 reads FQNNGV. Between the trimmed V and J ends, which lost 4 bases and 3 bases, there was a span of 16 bases. CDR3 DNA sequence: TGTGCCAGCAGCTCCCCCAGGCTGGGTCTCTACAATGAGCAGTTCTTC. Its protein product is CASSSPRLGLYNEQFF. The entire variable domain, with the rest obtained from reference TRBV11-2 and TRBJ2-1, is as follows: EAGVAQSPRYKIIEKRQSVAFWCNPISGHATLYWYQQILGQGPKLLIQFQNNGVVDDSQLPKDRFSAERLKGVDSTLKIQPAKLEDSAVYLCASSSPRLGLYNEQFFGPGTRLTVL.

This clonotype showed up just a few times. Since the CDR3 does not end with the conserved phenylalanine or tryptophan, this likely comes from a read error. The chain is built from TRBV5-5 and TRBJ1-2; maybe TRBD1 (5 bases). The germline V gene has CDR1 SGHKS and CDR2 YYEKEE (reference sequence). With 4 bases removed from V and 5 bases from J, the gap between germline ends came to 18 bases. The CDR3 has 15 residues. The CDR3 spells CASSPEAVKGYGYTL. DNA of the CDR3: TGTGCCAGCAGCCCCGAGGCAGTTAAGGGGTATGGCTACACCCTC.

In the case of this clonotype: Since a much larger clone is just one base distant, this may be a read error. The J gene is TRBJ2-1, the V gene TRBV29-1; D is tentatively TRBD1 or TRBD2 (6 bases each). The CDR3 length is 13 residues. V shed 3 bases and J shed 6 bases, with 12 bases lying between them. Germline assignment: CDR1 SQVTM and CDR2 ANQGSEA. For the CDR3, the DNA is TGCAGCGTTGACAGGGGAGGCTGCAATGAGCAGTTCTTC. This gives the protein CSVDRGGCNEQFF.

Many counts were recorded for this clonotype. The chain uses TRBV6-1 and TRBJ1-5; no definite D call. The CDR3 spans 15 residues. Germline V gene lookup returns CDR1 MNHNS and CDR2 SASEGT. The V and J ends lost 6 bases and 1 base respectively, with 13 bases between them. The CDR3: CASRLGWPSNQPQHF. The CDR3 DNA reads as TGTGCCAGCAGATTGGGGTGGCCAAGCAATCAGCCCCAGCATTTT.

This clonotype was observed at least ten times. CDR3 nucleotide sequence: TGTGCCAGCAGCTCGCCACCTAGCGGGAGCTCCTACGAGCAGTACTTC. It translates to CASSSPPSGSSYEQYF. This chain joins TRBV11-2 and TRBJ2-7; 10 bases map to TRBD2. This CDR3 is built from 16 residues. J was trimmed by 0 bases and V by 4 bases; bases with no gene match: 6. Germline V gives CDR1 SGHAT, CDR2 FQNNGV.

This clonotype was seen a few times. The rearrangement links TRBV20-1 to TRBJ1-1; maybe TRBD1 (6 bases). The ends were cut back, 5 bases at V and 4 bases at J, with 11 bases in the middle. This CDR3 is 12 amino acids long. Germline V gene data show CDR1 as DFQATT and CDR2 as SNEGSKA (reference sequence). CDR3 coding DNA: TGCAGTGCTGGAACAGGGACCACTGAAGCTTTCTTT. Encoded protein: CSAGTGTTEAFF.

This clonotype has just a few counts. The V call is TRBV4-1, the J call TRBJ2-1; 7 nucleotides agree with TRBD2. The CDR3 is 15 residues long. Losses at the gene ends were 1 base for V and 6 bases for J; bases not matched to a gene: 6. Germline V gene data show CDR1 as MGHRA and CDR2 as YSYEKL. The CDR3 DNA reads as TGCGCCAGCAGCCAAGCGGGGGGACCCTTCAATGAGCAGTTCTTC. Its protein is CASSQAGGPFNEQFF.

This clonotype was seen ten or more times. The genes are TRBV18 and TRBJ1-5, with TRBD1 as a possible D gene (5 bases). CDR3 length: 14 residues. The germline gives CDR1 KGHSH, CDR2 LQKENI. V was pared by 8 bases and J by 0 bases, with 11 bases between. In nucleotides, the CDR3 is TGTGCCAGCAGCTCAGGGTATAGCAATCAGCCCCAGCATTTT. Protein product: CASSSGYSNQPQHF.

This clonotype has at least ten counts. This chain uses TRBV7-9 with TRBJ2-5; the D is unclear. V was cut by 2 bases and J by 1 base, with 20 bases left in between. This CDR3 has 18 amino acids. Germline loops: CDR1 SEHNR, CDR2 FQNEAQ (reference sequence). This CDR3 is CASSLPWEGHYGQETQYF. CDR3 coding DNA: TGTGCCAGCAGCTTACCGTGGGAAGGGCACTACGGCCAAGAGACCCAGTACTTC.

The table lists this clonotype with many counts. The chain combines TRBV6-2 or TRBV6-3 with TRBJ2-5; 7 nucleotides match TRBD1. Per germline, CDR1 MNHEY and CDR2 SVGEGT. This CDR3 has 14 residues. J gave up 5 bases and V 6 bases, and 9 bases lay outside the gene matches. CDR3 sequence reads: CASSRQGFGETQYF. The CDR3 nucleotides read TGTGCCAGCAGCCGACAGGGATTCGGGGAGACCCAGTACTTC.